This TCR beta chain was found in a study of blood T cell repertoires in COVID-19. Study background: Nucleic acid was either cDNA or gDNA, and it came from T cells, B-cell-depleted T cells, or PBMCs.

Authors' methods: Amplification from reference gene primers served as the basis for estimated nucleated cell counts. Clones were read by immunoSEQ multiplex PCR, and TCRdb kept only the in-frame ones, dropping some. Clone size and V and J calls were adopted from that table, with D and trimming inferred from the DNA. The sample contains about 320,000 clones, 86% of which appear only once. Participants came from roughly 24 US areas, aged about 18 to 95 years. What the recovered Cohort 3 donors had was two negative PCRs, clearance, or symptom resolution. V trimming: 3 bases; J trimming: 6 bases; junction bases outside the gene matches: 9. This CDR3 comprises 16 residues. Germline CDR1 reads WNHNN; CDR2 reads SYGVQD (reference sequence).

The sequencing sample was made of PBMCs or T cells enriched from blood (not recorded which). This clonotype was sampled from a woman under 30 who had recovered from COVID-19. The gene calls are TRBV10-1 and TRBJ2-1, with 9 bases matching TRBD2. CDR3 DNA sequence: TGCGCCAGCAGTGATGGCGGGGGGGCTCTTTTCAATGAGCAGTTCTTC. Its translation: CASSDGGGALFNEQFF.